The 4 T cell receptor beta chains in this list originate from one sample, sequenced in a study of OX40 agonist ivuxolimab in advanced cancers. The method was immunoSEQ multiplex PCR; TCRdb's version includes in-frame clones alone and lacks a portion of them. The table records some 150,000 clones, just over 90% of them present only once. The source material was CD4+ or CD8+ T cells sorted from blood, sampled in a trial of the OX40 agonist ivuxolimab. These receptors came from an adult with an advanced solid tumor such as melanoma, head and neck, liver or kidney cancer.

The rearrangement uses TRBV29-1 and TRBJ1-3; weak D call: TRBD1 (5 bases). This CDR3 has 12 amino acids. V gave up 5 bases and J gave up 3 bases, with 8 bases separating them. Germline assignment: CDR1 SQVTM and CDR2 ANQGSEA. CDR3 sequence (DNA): TGCAGCGTTAAAGGGGATGGAAACACCATATATTTT. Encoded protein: CSVKGDGNTIYF.

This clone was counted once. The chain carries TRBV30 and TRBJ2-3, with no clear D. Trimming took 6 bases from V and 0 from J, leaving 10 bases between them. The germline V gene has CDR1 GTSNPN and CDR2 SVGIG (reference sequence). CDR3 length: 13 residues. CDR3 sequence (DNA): TGTGCCTGCCGTCCCACGAGCACAGATACGCAGTATTTT. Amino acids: CACRPTSTDTQYF. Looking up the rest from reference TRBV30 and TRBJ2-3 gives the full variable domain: SQTIHQWPATLVQPVGSPLSLECTVEGTSNPNLYWYRQAAGRGLQLLFYSVGIGQISSEVPQNLSASRPQDRQFILSSKKLLLSDSGFYLCACRPTSTDTQYFGPGTRLTVL.

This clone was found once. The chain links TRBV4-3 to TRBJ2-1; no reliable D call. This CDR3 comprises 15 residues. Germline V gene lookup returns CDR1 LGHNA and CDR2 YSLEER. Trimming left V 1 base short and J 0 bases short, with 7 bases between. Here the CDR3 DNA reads TGCGCCAGCAGCCAAGGGCACAGCTCCTACAATGAGCAGTTCTTC. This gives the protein CASSQGHSSYNEQFF.

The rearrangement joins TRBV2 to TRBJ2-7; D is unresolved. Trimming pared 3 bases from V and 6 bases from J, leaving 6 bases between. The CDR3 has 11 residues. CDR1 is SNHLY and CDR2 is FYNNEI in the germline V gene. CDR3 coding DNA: TGTGCCAGCAGTGAGTGGCGCGAGCAGTACTTC. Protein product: CASSEWREQYF. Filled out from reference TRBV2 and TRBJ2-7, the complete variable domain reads EPEVTQTPSHQVTQMGQEVILRCVPISNHLYFYWYRQILGQKVEFLVSFYNNEISEKSEIFDDQFSVERPDGSNFTLKIRSTKLEDSAMYFCASSEWREQYFGPGTRLTVT.